A single count supports the clone carrying this TCR beta chain. The sample contains more than one DNA sequence encoding this CDR3. V shed 0 bases and J shed 3 bases, with 9 bases lying between them. The CDR3 has 14 residues. The germline gives CDR1 SGHRS, CDR2 YFSETQ. The CD4+ fraction was divided into a CD45RA+ naive subset and a CD45RA-negative memory subset. This entry belongs to a study of shared clonotypes between healthy human individuals. Study at large: There were three CD4 naive, three CD4 memory, two CD8 naive and one CD8 memory plates per donor.

Replicate sorted-subset PCRs were loaded with around 220 ng DNA, approximately 31,000 T cell genomes. As handled by the study authors: ImmunoSEQ junction-only sequences lacked quality scores, so their filtering differed. Repertoires were generated with immunoSEQ multiplex PCR, while TCRdb's copy carries only in-frame clones and drops some. That table is the source of V, J and clone size, and D and trimming were worked out from the DNA. This repertoire shows about 2.3 million clones, 80% to 95% found once; its top ten account for 0.37%. The sample taken for sequencing was naive CD4+ T cells from PBMCs. The subset denotes: CD45RA+ positively selected. The receptor was isolated from a man in his late teens or twenties in good health. Some clones in this sample may be carry-over from other donors' samples. V gene TRBV5-1 combines with J gene TRBJ2-5, with a weak D call TRBD2 (5 bases). CDR3 in amino acids: CASSLVSGKETQYF. The CDR3 DNA follows: TGCGCCAGCAGCTTGGTCAGCGGTAAAGAGACCCAGTACTTC.